The next 25 T cell receptor beta chains were all read from a single sample in a study of cytomegalovirus exposure and HLA in healthy donors. It was with 60 Vbeta and 13 Jbeta primers that the PCR ran. Some clones are missing from TCRdb's copy, which holds only in-frame ones; the method was immunoSEQ multiplex PCR. The sample shows roughly 150,000 clones, 70% to 90% of them seen only once. The specimen was PBMCs. These TCRs come from a man younger than 45 in good health and CMV-seropositive.

Only one count was recorded for this clone. The J gene is TRBJ1-5, the V gene TRBV7-9, with a tentative D call TRBD1 (5 bases). Germline CDR1 is SEHNR and CDR2 is FQNEAQ (reference sequence). The CDR3 is made up of 13 amino acids. Trimming left V 5 bases short and J 6 bases short, with 11 bases between. The CDR3 nucleotides are TGTGCCAGCAGCCGTGGGGCCGGTCAGCCCCAGCATTTT. Amino acids: CASSRGAGQPQHF.

V is TRBV9 and J is TRBJ1-1, with D hard to call. CDR1 and CDR2 (germline): SGDLS, YYNGEE. CDR3 length equals 14 residues. With 3 bases removed from V and 3 bases from J, the gap between germline ends came to 12 bases. CDR3 sequence: CASSGSRRDTEAFF. In DNA form, the CDR3 reads TGTGCCAGCAGCGGTAGTCGGAGGGACACTGAAGCTTTCTTT.

In the case of this clone: Within the sample, other DNA sequences also encode this same CDR3. The chain has TRBV5-1 and TRBJ2-3, with 12 bases aligning to TRBD2. The CDR3 consists of 16 residues. The germline gives CDR1 SGHRS, CDR2 YFSETQ. The trim removed 4 bases at V and 0 bases at J, leaving 3 bases unmatched. The CDR3 DNA is TGCGCCAGCAGCCCAGGGACTAGCGGGAGCACAGATACGCAGTATTTT. Its protein product is CASSPGTSGSTDTQYF.

The V call is TRBV7-9, the J call TRBJ1-2; D is unresolved. CDR3 length: 10 amino acids. V lost 9 bases, J lost 4 bases, and 6 bases lay in between. Germline V gene data show CDR1 as SEHNR and CDR2 as FQNEAQ (reference sequence). In DNA form, the CDR3 reads TGTGCCAGTGGGAGCTATGGCTACACCTTC. Protein product: CASGSYGYTF.

The gene calls are TRBV18 and TRBJ2-3; D gene unclear. Trimming took 3 bases from V and 6 from J, leaving 13 bases between them. The CDR3 loop spans 14 amino acids. Germline lookup yields CDR1 KGHSH and CDR2 LQKENI. CDR3 sequence: CASSPGRSSDTQYF. The CDR3 nucleotides are TGTGCCAGCTCACCTGGCAGATCTTCGGATACGCAGTATTTT.

The rearrangement uses TRBV5-5 and TRBJ1-1, with D unclear. V was clipped by 6 bases and J by 0 bases, with 12 bases between them. Germline values: CDR1 SGHKS, CDR2 YYEKEE (reference sequence). CDR3 length: 14 residues. The CDR3 sequence is CASNLADLNTEAFF. The CDR3 DNA sequence: TGTGCCAGCAATTTAGCAGACTTGAACACTGAAGCTTTCTTT.

The genes are TRBV29-1 and TRBJ1-1, with no clear D. This CDR3 spans 12 amino acids. V was clipped by 2 bases and J by 2 bases, with 6 bases between them. Germline V gene data show CDR1 as SQVTM and CDR2 as ANQGSEA. CDR3 coding DNA: TGCAGCGTTGAACGCAGTAACACTGAAGCTTTCTTT. Its translation is CSVERSNTEAFF.

This chain links TRBV14 with TRBJ2-7; D unclear. The CDR3 is 13 amino acids. Germline lookup yields CDR1 SGHDN and CDR2 FVKESK. Trimming removed 1 base at V and 3 bases at J, with 7 bases between. CDR3 amino acids: CASSQALRYEQYF. The CDR3 DNA reads TGTGCCAGCAGCCAAGCTCTGCGCTACGAGCAGTACTTC.

Written as DNA, the CDR3 is TGTGCCAGCAGCAAAAGATCTAGCGGGAGCTGCATAGATACGCAGTATTTT. Translating gives CASSKRSSGSCIDTQYF. The chain couples TRBV21-1 to TRBJ2-3; no check of the table's D call, TRBD2, against the DNA was made. TRBV21-1 is marked as a pseudogene. The CDR3 totals 17 residues.

CDR3 bases: TGTGCCTGGAGTGTACAAGCGGTGGGCACAGATACGCAGTATTTT. This translates into CAWSVQAVGTDTQYF. V is TRBV30 and J is TRBJ2-3, with a weak D call TRBD2 (5 bases). The CDR3 covers 15 residues. Trimming pared 0 bases from V and 1 base from J, leaving 11 bases between. Germline CDR1 is GTSNPN and CDR2 is SVGIG (reference sequence).

This chain uses TRBV4-1 with TRBJ2-1; 7 bases match TRBD2. The CDR3 contains 17 residues. Germline loops: CDR1 MGHRA, CDR2 YSYEKL. Unmatched junction bases numbered 8, after V lost 3 bases and J lost 0 bases. CDR3 DNA: TGCGCCAGCAGCCAGGGGAGAGCGGGGAGCTCCTACAATGAGCAGTTCTTC. Its protein is CASSQGRAGSSYNEQFF.

Only a few counts were recorded for this clone. The chain links TRBV13 to TRBJ2-7, with 12 bases identical to TRBD1. This CDR3 has 15 amino acids. Losses at the gene ends were 5 bases for V and 7 bases for J; bases not matched to a gene: 9. Germline values: CDR1 PRHDT, CDR2 FYEKMQ (reference sequence). The CDR3 DNA reads as TGTGCCAGCAGCCCTCCGGGACAGGGGGCATATGAGCAGTACTTC. Translated: CASSPPGQGAYEQYF.

This chain uses TRBV6-5 with TRBJ1-5; TRBD1 matches 9 bases. Germline CDR1 reads MNHEY; CDR2 reads SVGAGI. With V trimmed by 6 bases and J by 5 bases, 8 bases remained unmatched. The CDR3 loop spans 15 amino acids. DNA of the CDR3: TGTGCCAGCAGACCTCAGGACAGGGGACATCAGCCCCAGCATTTT. This sequence encodes CASRPQDRGHQPQHF.

V usage is TRBV5-4 and J usage is TRBJ2-1; no firm D call. The CDR3 runs to 15 residues. Germline CDR1 SGHNT, CDR2 YYREEE (reference sequence). V was clipped by 0 bases and J by 1 base, with 8 bases between them. The CDR3 DNA follows: TGTGCCAGCAGCTTGGAACGGAGTTCCTACAATGAGCAGTTCTTC. Residues: CASSLERSSYNEQFF. Drawing the rest from reference TRBV5-4 and TRBJ2-1, the complete variable domain is ETGVTQSPTHLIKTRGQQVTLRCSSQSGHNTVSWYQQALGQGPQFIFQYYREEENGRGNFPPRFSGLQFPNYSSELNVNALELDDSALYLCASSLERSSYNEQFFGPGTRLTVL.

The chain combines TRBV7-2 with TRBJ1-1; D call uncertain. Germline lookup yields CDR1 SGHTA and CDR2 FQGNSA. The CDR3 has 14 residues. Trimming pared 3 bases from V and 8 bases from J, leaving 16 bases between. The CDR3 region has the DNA TGTGCCAGCAGCTTCGGTGGAGTGAAATTAGAAGCTTTCTTT. Protein sequence: CASSFGGVKLEAFF.

The chain uses TRBV7-8 and TRBJ2-7; D is unclear. V lost 5 bases and J 0 bases, leaving 14 bases between the germline ends. The CDR3 sequence is 15 residues long. Germline V lookup: CDR1 SGHVS, CDR2 FQNEAQ. CDR3 nucleotides: TGTGCCAGCAGCCCACATGGGCTCAGCTCCTACGAGCAGTACGTC. The encoded protein is CASSPHGLSSYEQYV.

The gene calls are TRBV5-1 and TRBJ1-4; 7 nucleotides line up with TRBD1. Losses at the gene ends were 4 bases for V and 1 base for J; bases not matched to a gene: 13. The CDR3 length is 18 residues. The germline CDR1 and CDR2 sequences are SGHRS and YFSETQ. The CDR3, as DNA: TGCGCCAGCAGCCCTACCCTGACAGGGAGAGTAACTAATGAAAAACTGTTTTTT. It translates to CASSPTLTGRVTNEKLFF.

The rearrangement uses TRBV18 and TRBJ1-2; D gene uncertain. Looked up from germline, CDR1 is KGHSH and CDR2 is LQKENI. Trimming took 0 bases from V and 7 from J, leaving 12 bases between them. The length of the CDR3 is 14 residues. The CDR3 sequence: CASSPPVLGPGYTF. DNA for the CDR3: TGTGCCAGCTCACCACCGGTCCTGGGCCCTGGCTACACCTTC.

This chain joins TRBV7-2 and TRBJ2-2, with 8 bases that match TRBD2. From germline, CDR1 is SGHTA and CDR2 FQGNSA. The CDR3 contains 14 residues. V was pared by 6 bases and J by 5 bases, with 5 bases of the junction left unmatched. Here the CDR3 reads CASSLTSGTGELFF. The CDR3 DNA reads as TGTGCCAGCAGTCTTACTAGCGGAACCGGGGAGCTGTTTTTT.

This clone has only one observation. This chain connects TRBV5-1 to TRBJ2-3; unclear D gene. Germline values: CDR1 SGHRS, CDR2 YFSETQ. Trimming took 1 base from V and 5 from J, leaving 11 bases between them. This CDR3 region has 14 residues. The CDR3 DNA sequence: TGCGCCAGCAGCTTGACCGGGTCGGGAGATACGCAGTATTTT. The encoded protein is CASSLTGSGDTQYF. Filled out from reference TRBV5-1 and TRBJ2-3, the complete variable domain reads KAGVTQTPRYLIKTRGQQVTLSCSPISGHRSVSWYQQTPGQGLQFLFEYFSETQRNKGNFPGRFSGRQFSNSRSEMNVSTLELGDSALYLCASSLTGSGDTQYFGPGTRLTVL.

V is TRBV19 and J is TRBJ2-2; TRBD2 matches at 9 bases. V gave up 10 bases and J gave up 1 base; unmatched junction bases: 7. The germline V gene encodes CDR1 LNHDA and CDR2 SQIVND (reference sequence). The CDR3 runs to 15 residues. Here the CDR3 reads CATEGLAENTGELFF. In DNA form, the CDR3 reads TGTGCCACTGAGGGACTAGCCGAGAACACCGGGGAGCTGTTTTTT. The full variable domain, with the rest looked up from reference TRBV19 and TRBJ2-2, is DGGITQSPKYLFRKEGQNVTLSCEQNLNHDAMYWYRQDPGQGLRLIYYSQIVNDFQKGDIAEGYSVSREKKESFPLTVTSAQKNPTAFYLCATEGLAENTGELFFGEGSRLTVL.

The rearrangement joins TRBV11-2 to TRBJ2-7; TRBD2 aligns across 7 bases. Per germline, CDR1 SGHAT and CDR2 FQNNGV. With V trimmed by 5 bases and J by 3 bases, 10 bases remained unmatched. The CDR3 spans 15 residues. CDR3 sequence: CASSPGVAGGYEQYF. The CDR3 DNA is TGTGCCAGCAGCCCCGGGGTAGCGGGTGGCTACGAGCAGTACTTC. Looking up the rest from reference TRBV11-2 and TRBJ2-7 gives the full variable domain: EAGVAQSPRYKIIEKRQSVAFWCNPISGHATLYWYQQILGQGPKLLIQFQNNGVVDDSQLPKDRFSAERLKGVDSTLKIQPAKLEDSAVYLCASSPGVAGGYEQYFGPGTRLTVT.

The chain carries TRBV7-2 and TRBJ2-2; 11 nucleotides match TRBD2. Germline loops: CDR1 SGHTA, CDR2 FQGNSA. V gave up 1 base and J gave up 4 bases; unmatched junction bases: 2. This CDR3 has 16 amino acids. The CDR3 DNA follows: TGTGCCAGCAGCTTAGTAGCGGGAGGGAGCACCGGGGAGCTGTTTTTT. Encoded protein: CASSLVAGGSTGELFF.

The chain uses TRBV6-1 and TRBJ2-5, with 12 bases fitting TRBD2. Germline CDR1 reads MNHNS; CDR2 reads SASEGT. The CDR3 contains 16 residues. V dropped 1 base and J dropped 2; count of bases not matched to a gene: 2. CDR3 nucleotides: TGTGCCAGCAGTGAAGAACTAGCGGGAGGACAAGAGACCCAGTACTTC. It is translated as CASSEELAGGQETQYF.

The chain has TRBV4-3 and TRBJ1-1, with D hard to call. Germline-derived CDR1 and CDR2 are LGHNA and YSLEER. Trimming pared 0 bases from V and 4 bases from J, leaving 12 bases between. This CDR3 contains 15 residues. CDR3 protein: CASSQELGSATEAFF. The CDR3 DNA reads as TGCGCCAGCAGCCAAGAGTTGGGCTCTGCCACTGAAGCTTTCTTT.